The 32 T cell receptor beta chains below were found in one sample sequenced in a study of blood T cell repertoires in COVID-19. Clones were read by immunoSEQ multiplex PCR, and TCRdb kept only the in-frame ones, dropping some. Found here are roughly 150,000 clones, 85% to 90% of them singletons; the top ten hold roughly 15%. The source material was peripheral blood. The receptor source for this set is a woman between 40 and 50 years old with acute or convalescent COVID-19.

This clone has only one observation. The V gene is TRBV7-9, the J gene TRBJ2-3; perhaps TRBD2 as D (5 bases). In germline, CDR1 is SEHNR, CDR2 FQNEAQ (reference sequence). This CDR3 is 16 amino acids long. V lost 4 bases, J lost 2 bases, and 16 bases lay in between. CDR3 amino acids: CASSSRLNDNTDTQYF. The CDR3 DNA reads as TGTGCCAGCAGCTCCCGACTAAACGACAACACAGATACGCAGTATTTT.

The rearrangement links TRBV30 to TRBJ2-1; perhaps TRBD1 as D (6 bases). This CDR3 contains 16 residues. Germline V CDR1 and CDR2: GTSNPN, SVGIG (reference sequence). V was cut by 4 bases and J by 8 bases, with 24 bases left in between. The CDR3 spells CAWIGRSASRGHEQFF. CDR3 nucleotide sequence: TGTGCCTGGATTGGTCGGTCGGCAAGCAGGGGCCATGAGCAGTTCTTC.

The rearrangement joins TRBV10-1 to TRBJ2-7; D is uncertain. V was shortened by 3 bases and J by 7 bases, with 13 bases between the two germline ends. In germline, CDR1 is WNHNN, CDR2 SYGVQD (reference sequence). The CDR3 is 13 amino acids. The CDR3 DNA reads TGCGCCAGCAGTGATAACGTCCTTGAGGAGCAGTACTTC. Encoded protein: CASSDNVLEEQYF.

This sequence joins TRBV9 and TRBJ1-1; 8 bases fit TRBD1. The CDR3 has 16 amino acids. Germline V gene data show CDR1 as SGDLS and CDR2 as YYNGEE. Germline trimming cut 4 bases from V and 0 bases from J; bases unmatched to any gene: 8. The chain's CDR3 is CASSPRGQGLNTEAFF. The CDR3 nucleotides are TGTGCCAGCAGCCCCCGCGGACAGGGATTGAACACTGAAGCTTTCTTT. Full variable domain (rest looked up from reference TRBV9 and TRBJ1-1): DSGVTQTPKHLITATGQRVTLRCSPRSGDLSVYWYQQSLDQGLQFLIQYYNGEERAKGNILERFSAQQFPDLHSELNLSSLELGDSALYFCASSPRGQGLNTEAFFGQGTRLTVV.

V usage is TRBV24-1 and J usage is TRBJ1-2; D gene uncertain. V was shortened by 1 base and J by 8 bases, with 10 bases between the two germline ends. This CDR3 has 13 amino acids. Germline V gene sequence: CDR1 KGHDR, CDR2 SFDVKD. The CDR3 DNA reads TGTGCCACCAGTGATTTAGTGGGAGGCGGCTACACCTTC. It specifies CATSDLVGGGYTF.

This clone occurred once. The rearrangement joins TRBV2 to TRBJ1-2; maybe TRBD1 (5 bases). The CDR3 spans 11 residues. V was cut by 5 bases and J by 6 bases, with 7 bases left in between. Germline CDR1 and CDR2: SNHLY and FYNNEI. DNA for the CDR3: TGTGCCAGCAGTCGGGGGGATGGCTACACCTTC. This translates into CASSRGDGYTF.

The genes are TRBV6-2 or TRBV6-3 and TRBJ2-3, with 7 bases aligning to TRBD1. V trimming: 6 bases; J trimming: 2 bases; junction bases outside the gene matches: 11. CDR3 size: 16 residues. CDR1 and CDR2 (germline): MNHEY, SVGEGT. The CDR3 here is CASSSPRTGVTDTQYF. For the CDR3, the DNA is TGTGCCAGCAGCTCCCCTCGGACAGGAGTCACAGATACGCAGTATTTT.

DNA of the CDR3: TGTGCCAGCAGTTTATTTCAGGGGGCTTATGGCTACACCTTC. Translating gives CASSLFQGAYGYTF. The chain is built from TRBV27 and TRBJ1-2; 8 bases match TRBD1. J gave up 5 bases and V 1 base, and 3 bases lay outside the gene matches. Germline CDR1 reads MNHEY; CDR2 reads SMNVEV (reference sequence). CDR3 length equals 14 residues.

This rearrangement joins TRBV9 to TRBJ1-2; TRBD1 is a possible D gene (5 bases). Germline V lookup: CDR1 SGDLS, CDR2 YYNGEE. The CDR3 runs 14 residues. V lost 0 bases to trimming and J lost 0 bases, with 6 bases between them. The CDR3 region has the DNA TGTGCCAGCAGCGTAGGGGGCCCTAACTATGGCTACACCTTC. It translates to CASSVGGPNYGYTF.

The V gene is TRBV2, the J gene TRBJ2-5, with 7 bases lining up with TRBD1. The V and J ends lost 4 bases and 2 bases, in that order; junction bases with no gene match: 4. The V gene's germline CDR1 is SNHLY and CDR2 FYNNEI. CDR3 length: 14 residues. CDR3 protein: CASSAGTDQETQYF. The CDR3 DNA reads TGTGCCAGCAGTGCCGGGACAGATCAAGAGACCCAGTACTTC.

The V call is TRBV2, the J call TRBJ2-1, with 8 bases that match TRBD1. Trimming at V came to 5 bases and at J to 4 bases, leaving 4 bases not matched to a gene. This CDR3 comprises 14 residues. The germline gives CDR1 SNHLY, CDR2 FYNNEI. CDR3 protein: CASSRTGPYNEQFF. The DNA for the CDR3 is TGTGCCAGCAGTCGGACAGGGCCTTACAATGAGCAGTTCTTC.

This rearrangement joins TRBV4-1 to TRBJ2-2; 7 bases are shared with TRBD1. Germline V gene lookup returns CDR1 MGHRA and CDR2 YSYEKL. Trimming at V came to 3 bases and at J to 2 bases, leaving 3 bases not matched to a gene. This CDR3 spans 15 amino acids. CDR3 nucleotides: TGCGCCAGCAGCCATGGGACAGCTAACACCGGGGAGCTGTTTTTT. It yields the protein CASSHGTANTGELFF.

The chain has TRBV12-5 and TRBJ2-3, with a possible D match to TRBD1 (6 bases). Germline CDR1 reads LGHNT; CDR2 reads FRNRAP. CDR3 length: 19 residues. V was cut by 3 bases and J by 2 bases, with 24 bases left in between. CDR3 protein: CASGFRGQTNRIPTDTQYF. The CDR3 DNA sequence: TGTGCTAGTGGTTTCCGAGGACAGACCAATAGAATTCCCACAGATACGCAGTATTTT.

The V and J genes are TRBV28 and TRBJ2-2, with D maybe TRBD1 (6 bases). V lost 2 bases, J lost 7 bases, and 14 bases lay in between. There are 15 residues in the CDR3. CDR1 and CDR2 (germline): MDHEN, SYDVKM. The CDR3 sequence is CASSLREYRVGELFF. The CDR3 bases are TGTGCCAGCAGTTTAAGGGAGTACAGGGTCGGGGAGCTGTTTTTT.

The CDR3, as DNA: TGTGCCAGCAGCTTGTTATACCTGGACAGGAACACCGGGGAGCTGTTTTTT. Translated: CASSLLYLDRNTGELFF. V and J are TRBV5-6 and TRBJ2-2; a possible D gene is TRBD1 (6 bases). Germline V lookup: CDR1 SGHDT, CDR2 YYEEEE. The length of the CDR3 is 17 residues. The V end was cut by 1 base, the J end by 1 base, with 14 bases between. Combining the CDR3 with reference TRBV5-6 and TRBJ2-2 gives the whole variable domain DAGVTQSPTHLIKTRGQQVTLRCSPKSGHDTVSWYQQALGQGPQFIFQYYEEEERQRGNFPDRFSGHQFPNYSSELNVNALLLGDSALYLCASSLLYLDRNTGELFFGEGSRLTVL.

This sequence joins TRBV24-1 and TRBJ1-2, with 9 bases fitting TRBD1. The junction had 4 bases not matched to a gene; V was cut back by 7 bases and J by 8 bases. The CDR3 length is 12 residues. In germline, CDR1 is KGHDR, CDR2 SFDVKD. The CDR3 coding sequence is TGTGCCACCAGCGGGACAGGGAACGGCTACACCTTC. Its translation: CATSGTGNGYTF.

This clone was counted a single time. As DNA, the CDR3 is TGTGCCAGCAGCCTTGCCAGGGGTTTAGGCAATGAGCAGTTCTTC. This gives the protein CASSLARGLGNEQFF. The chain employs TRBV7-8 and TRBJ2-1; possible D gene TRBD1, 6 bases. V lost 5 bases and J lost 6, with 17 bases in between. Per germline, CDR1 SGHVS and CDR2 FQNEAQ. This CDR3 contains 15 residues. The full variable domain, completed using reference TRBV7-8 and TRBJ2-1, is GAGVSQSPRYKVAKRGQDVALRCDPISGHVSLFWYQQALGQGPEFLTYFQNEAQLDKSGLPSDRFFAERPEGSVSTLKIQRTQQEDSAVYLCASSLARGLGNEQFFGPGTRLTVL.

This rearrangement joins TRBV29-1 to TRBJ1-5; weak D call: TRBD1 (5 bases). V lost 0 bases to trimming and J lost 7 bases, with 10 bases between them. The CDR3 extends over 13 amino acids. CDR1 SQVTM and CDR2 ANQGSEA come from the germline V gene. CDR3 nucleotide sequence: TGCAGCGTTGAAGAGGGGGGAGGGCAGCCCCAGCATTTT. Translation: CSVEEGGGQPQHF.

The chain is built from TRBV3-1 (or the pseudogene TRBV3-2) and TRBJ2-7; TRBD1 matches at 9 bases. The germline V gene encodes CDR1 LGHDT and CDR2 YNNKEL (reference sequence). J gave up 3 bases and V 4 bases, and 1 base lay outside the gene matches. The CDR3 is 13 residues long. The CDR3 loop is CASSLGQGYEQYF. CDR3 in DNA: TGTGCCAGCAGCCTGGGACAGGGCTACGAGCAGTACTTC.

The V gene is TRBV4-1, the J gene TRBJ2-7, with 10 bases matching TRBD2. The CDR3 loop spans 16 amino acids. Germline V CDR1 and CDR2: MGHRA, YSYEKL. The trim removed 0 bases at V and 5 bases at J, leaving 7 bases unmatched. In nucleotides, the CDR3 is TGCGCCAGCAGCCAAGAAAGGCTAGCGGGAGTCAACGAGCAGTACTTC. Its protein is CASSQERLAGVNEQYF.

The chain couples TRBV28 to TRBJ1-5; the D gene is possibly TRBD1 (6 bases). CDR3 size: 14 residues. V lost 5 bases, J lost 2 bases, and 10 bases lay in between. Germline V gives CDR1 MDHEN, CDR2 SYDVKM. DNA for the CDR3: TGTGCCAGCAGTACTCACAGGGGCAATCAGCCCCAGCATTTT. As protein: CASSTHRGNQPQHF.

This sequence joins TRBV6-5 and TRBJ2-1; 11 bases agree with TRBD2. Germline V gene sequence: CDR1 MNHEY, CDR2 SVGAGI. V gave up 2 bases and J gave up 3 bases; unmatched junction bases: 0. The CDR3 contains 15 residues. CDR3 bases: TGTGCCAGCAGTTACACTAGCGGGGGCTACAATGAGCAGTTCTTC. Its translation is CASSYTSGGYNEQFF.

The table lists this clone with a count of one. The V gene is TRBV7-2, the J gene TRBJ1-2, with D possibly matching TRBD1 (6 bases). CDR1 SGHTA and CDR2 FQGNSA come from the germline V gene. The CDR3 is 13 residues long. The ends were cut back, 0 bases at V and 5 bases at J, with 7 bases in the middle. The CDR3 region is CASSLATGYGYTF. CDR3 sequence (DNA): TGTGCCAGCAGCTTAGCGACAGGATATGGCTACACCTTC.

This sequence joins TRBV29-1 and TRBJ1-6, with 7 bases that match TRBD1. The CDR3 runs 14 residues. Germline CDR1 reads SQVTM; CDR2 reads ANQGSEA. V gave up 5 bases and J gave up 7 bases; unmatched junction bases: 8. CDR3 in DNA: TGCAGCGTTCGGACCGGGACAGAGAATTCACCCCTCCACTTT. It yields the protein CSVRTGTENSPLHF.

V gene TRBV25-1 combines with J gene TRBJ1-4, with TRBD1 matching over 10 bases. V shed 9 bases, J shed 3 bases, and the junction held 7 bases outside the gene matches. Looked up from germline, CDR1 is MGHDK and CDR2 is SYGVNS. This CDR3 is built from 15 residues. The CDR3 reads CARTGTGAANEKLFF. The CDR3 DNA sequence: TGTGCCAGAACCGGGACAGGGGCGGCTAATGAAAAACTGTTTTTT. Complete variable domain (other parts from reference TRBV25-1 and TRBJ1-4): EADIYQTPRYLVIGTGKKITLECSQTMGHDKMYWYQQDPGMELHLIHYSYGVNSTEKGDLSSESTVSRIRTEHFPLTLESARPSHTSQYLCARTGTGAANEKLFFGSGTQLSVL.

This clone was observed a handful of times. The chain carries TRBV6-2 or TRBV6-3 and TRBJ1-5; D unresolved. The CDR3 spans 14 residues. The V end was cut by 1 base, the J end by 5 bases, with 9 bases between. Germline CDR1 and CDR2: MNHEY and SVGEGT. The CDR3 is CASSYLEGYQPQHF. The DNA for the CDR3 is TGTGCCAGCAGTTACTTGGAGGGATATCAGCCCCAGCATTTT.

The J gene is TRBJ2-7, the V gene TRBV5-5; D may be TRBD1 (6 bases). The length of the CDR3 is 13 residues. Trimming removed 3 bases at V and 7 bases at J, with 14 bases between. Germline lookup yields CDR1 SGHKS and CDR2 YYEKEE (reference sequence). The CDR3 bases are TGTGCCAGCAGCTGGTCCGCAACAGGGGAGCAGTACTTC. Its protein is CASSWSATGEQYF.

The V and J genes are TRBV7-8 and TRBJ1-6; TRBD1 might be the D (5 bases). Germline lookup yields CDR1 SGHVS and CDR2 FQNEAQ. The V gene lost 5 bases and the J gene lost 0 bases, with 14 bases spanning the gap. This CDR3 is 17 amino acids long. The CDR3 DNA reads as TGTGCCAGCAGCCAGAGACAGAAGAGCTCCTATAATTCACCCCTCCACTTT. Translation: CASSQRQKSSYNSPLHF.

The CDR3 DNA follows: TGTGCCAGCAGCAGGGGACAGGGGGCTGCCCAGCATTTT. This translates into CASSRGQGAAQHF. The chain joins TRBV6-5 to TRBJ1-5, with TRBD1 identical over 12 bases. In germline, CDR1 is MNHEY, CDR2 SVGAGI. V dropped 6 bases and J dropped 11; count of bases not matched to a gene: 5. This CDR3 has 13 residues.

This clone has more than one count but fewer than ten. The chain employs TRBV30 and TRBJ1-5, with 8 bases fitting TRBD1. The CDR3 has 14 residues. Germline CDR1 is GTSNPN and CDR2 is SVGIG (reference sequence). The J segment lost 2 bases and the V segment lost 2 bases, leaving 2 bases of the junction unmatched. CDR3 in amino acids: CAWSRGQGNQPQHF. The CDR3 DNA reads TGTGCCTGGAGTAGGGGACAGGGCAATCAGCCCCAGCATTTT.

The chain uses TRBV5-1 and TRBJ2-7, with D perhaps matching TRBD1 (5 bases). This CDR3 region has 14 residues. Germline V gene lookup returns CDR1 SGHRS and CDR2 YFSETQ. V was trimmed by 4 bases and J by 2 bases, leaving 13 bases between them. CDR3: CASSKGLGAYEQYF. CDR3 bases: TGCGCCAGCAGCAAGGGCTTAGGGGCCTACGAGCAGTACTTC.

J is TRBJ2-5 and V is TRBV6-6, with a weak D call TRBD2 (5 bases). The V gene lost 4 bases and the J gene lost 2 bases, with 17 bases spanning the gap. The CDR3 spans 16 residues. Germline V lookup: CDR1 MNHNY, CDR2 SVGAGI (reference sequence). CDR3 DNA: TGTGCCAGCAGTTCGGACTCAGTAACTTCGCAAGAGACCCAGTACTTC. Protein product: CASSSDSVTSQETQYF.